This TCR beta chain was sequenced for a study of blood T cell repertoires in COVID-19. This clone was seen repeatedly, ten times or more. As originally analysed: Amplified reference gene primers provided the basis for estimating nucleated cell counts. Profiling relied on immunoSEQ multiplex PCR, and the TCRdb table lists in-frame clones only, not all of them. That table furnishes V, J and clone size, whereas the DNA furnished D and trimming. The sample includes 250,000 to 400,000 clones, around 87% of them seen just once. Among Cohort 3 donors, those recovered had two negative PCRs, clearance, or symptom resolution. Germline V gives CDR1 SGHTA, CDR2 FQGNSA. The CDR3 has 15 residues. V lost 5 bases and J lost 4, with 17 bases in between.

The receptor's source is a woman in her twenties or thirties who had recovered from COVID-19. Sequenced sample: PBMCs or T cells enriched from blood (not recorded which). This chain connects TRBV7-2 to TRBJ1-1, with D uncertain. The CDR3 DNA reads TGTGCCAGCAGCCCCACATCGGGTTTGGGCACTGAAGCTTTCTTT. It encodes CASSPTSGLGTEAFF. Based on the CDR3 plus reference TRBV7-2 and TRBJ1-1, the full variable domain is GAGVSQSPSNKVTEKGKDVELRCDPISGHTALYWYRQSLGQGLEFLIYFQGNSAPDKSGLPSDRFSAERTGGSVSTLTIQRTQQEDSAVYLCASSPTSGLGTEAFFGQGTRLTVV.